This passage covers 30 T cell receptor beta chains from one sample sequenced in a study of shared T cell receptors in the human thymus. TCRdb's copy holds only in-frame clones and misses some; the assay was immunoSEQ multiplex PCR. The repertoire holds almost 550,000 clones, about 84% seen once, with more than 0.01% in the top ten. This same sample was also part of a study on human thymus T cells.

Sequenced sample: thymocytes. Source of these receptors: a boy less than two years old with a congenital heart defect.

V is TRBV5-5 and J is TRBJ1-1; D is uncertain. V was pared by 0 bases and J by 5 bases, with 11 bases between. The CDR3 contains 14 residues. Germline loops: CDR1 SGHKS, CDR2 YYEKEE (reference sequence). The CDR3 protein is CASSLGGCLTEAFF. The CDR3 nucleotides are TGTGCCAGCAGCTTGGGCGGGTGTTTGACTGAAGCTTTCTTT.

This clone turned up a few times. The chain combines TRBV5-8 with TRBJ2-1; TRBD2 matches at 11 bases. CDR1 SGHTS and CDR2 YDEGEE come from the germline V gene. The CDR3 is made up of 14 amino acids. J lost 7 bases, V lost 1 base, and 1 base had no gene match. The CDR3 DNA sequence: TGTGCCAGCAGCTTGCCTAGCGGGAGGAATGAGCAGTTCTTC. Its translation: CASSLPSGRNEQFF.

The chain has TRBV28 and TRBJ2-3; TRBD2 matches at 7 bases. CDR3 size: 15 residues. V shed 5 bases, J shed 5 bases, and the junction held 10 bases outside the gene matches. CDR1 is MDHEN, CDR2 SYDVKM, per germline. As DNA, the CDR3 is TGTGCCAGCAGTCGACTAGCTCGGGTGGGAGATACGCAGTATTTT. Its translation is CASSRLARVGDTQYF.

The V gene is TRBV2, the J gene TRBJ2-2; 10 bases are a match to TRBD2. Germline V gives CDR1 SNHLY, CDR2 FYNNEI. The CDR3 sequence is 21 residues long. V was pared by 2 bases and J by 1 base, with 16 bases of the junction left unmatched. CDR3 in amino acids: CASSERDRGEREGLNTGELFF. CDR3 nucleotide sequence: TGTGCCAGCAGTGAACGGGACCGAGGGGAGCGGGAGGGCCTGAACACCGGGGAGCTGTTTTTT.

This sequence joins TRBV10-3 and TRBJ2-1; 9 bases are a match to TRBD1. This CDR3 is built from 14 residues. Losses at the gene ends were 7 bases for V and 1 base for J; bases not matched to a gene: 2. Germline CDR1 reads ENHRY; CDR2 reads SYGVKD. CDR3 sequence: CAIKGQGSYNEQFF. In DNA form, the CDR3 reads TGTGCCATCAAAGGACAGGGGTCCTACAATGAGCAGTTCTTC.

This clone showed up just a few times. This rearrangement joins TRBV11-2 to TRBJ2-3; D is perhaps TRBD1 (6 bases). The V end lost 5 bases, the J end lost 0 bases, and 18 bases lay between the germline ends. This CDR3 comprises 17 residues. Germline-derived CDR1 and CDR2 are SGHAT and FQNNGV. For the CDR3, the DNA is TGTGCCAGCAGCCGCCCCCGGGACATCTCGAGCACAGATACGCAGTATTTT. This translates into CASSRPRDISSTDTQYF.

This rearrangement joins TRBV5-1 to TRBJ2-1; 10 bases agree with TRBD2. Germline V gene lookup returns CDR1 SGHRS and CDR2 YFSETQ. The CDR3 runs 18 residues. The trim removed 4 bases at V and 6 bases at J, leaving 16 bases unmatched. The CDR3 loop is CASSLEGLKREGLNEQFF. CDR3 bases: TGCGCCAGCAGCCTGGAAGGGCTAAAGCGGGAGGGACTCAATGAGCAGTTCTTC.

On this clone: At one end the junction does not follow the germline gene, possibly because of a read error. V gene TRBV10-2 combines with J gene TRBJ2-1; 8 bases align to TRBD2. The CDR3 contains 11 residues. Germline CDR1 and CDR2: WSHSY and SAAADI. The DNA of the CDR3 is TGCGCCAGCAGTGGAACGGGACTAGGAGTCTTC. Encoded protein: CASSGTGLGVF.

The chain employs TRBV4-3 and TRBJ1-1, with a weak D call TRBD1 (5 bases). This CDR3 has 21 amino acids. CDR1 and CDR2 from the germline V gene are LGHNA and YSLEER. With 0 bases removed from V and 0 bases from J, the gap between germline ends came to 26 bases. The CDR3 spells CASSQDAGQGERMVMNTEAFF. The CDR3 coding sequence is TGCGCCAGCAGCCAAGATGCGGGGCAGGGCGAAAGAATGGTTATGAACACTGAAGCTTTCTTT.

V gene TRBV11-2 combines with J gene TRBJ1-1; weak D call: TRBD1 (5 bases). The V and J ends lost 5 bases and 4 bases respectively, with 17 bases between them. The length of the CDR3 is 15 residues. The germline CDR1 and CDR2 sequences are SGHAT and FQNNGV. The CDR3 is CASSPPEGGATEAFF. CDR3 DNA: TGTGCCAGCAGCCCGCCTGAGGGAGGGGCCACTGAAGCTTTCTTT.

The CDR3 nucleotides read TGTGCCACCCCATCCGCAGGGTACATTAATGGCTACACCTTC. It is translated as CATPSAGYINGYTF. The V and J genes are TRBV19 and TRBJ1-2, with a weak D call TRBD1 (5 bases). The CDR3 totals 14 residues. Germline values: CDR1 LNHDA, CDR2 SQIVND (reference sequence). V was shortened by 10 bases and J by 6 bases, with 21 bases between the two germline ends.

This clone was seen only a few times. The rearrangement joins TRBV30 to TRBJ2-1; 10 bases are a match to TRBD2. Germline assignment: CDR1 GTSNPN and CDR2 SVGIG (reference sequence). V lost 0 bases and J lost 7; bases outside the gene matches: 21. The CDR3 runs 20 residues. The chain's CDR3 is CAWSVQRTSGMIPSRNEQFF. CDR3 nucleotide sequence: TGTGCCTGGAGTGTACAACGGACTAGCGGAATGATACCTAGTAGGAATGAGCAGTTCTTC.

This clone was seen a few times. The chain couples TRBV11-2 to TRBJ2-7; 8 positions agree with TRBD2. This CDR3 has 14 amino acids. CDR1 is SGHAT, CDR2 FQNNGV, per germline. V was clipped by 8 bases and J by 3 bases; unmatched bases: 9. Written as DNA, the CDR3 is TGTGCCAGCGGGCCCCGCGGGAGGAGCTACGAGCAGTACTTC. Protein sequence: CASGPRGRSYEQYF.

This clone showed up just once. This chain links TRBV10-1 with TRBJ2-7; 13 nucleotides agree with TRBD2. This CDR3 is built from 16 residues. V gave up 4 bases and J gave up 2 bases; unmatched junction bases: 5. In germline, CDR1 is WNHNN, CDR2 SYGVQD (reference sequence). The CDR3 loop reads CASSVGLAGPPYEQYF. The CDR3 DNA reads TGCGCCAGCAGTGTGGGACTAGCGGGACCCCCCTACGAGCAGTACTTC.

V gene TRBV11-2 combines with J gene TRBJ2-7; D call uncertain. V lost 1 base to trimming and J lost 6 bases, with 10 bases between them. The CDR3 length is 13 residues. The germline gives CDR1 SGHAT, CDR2 FQNNGV. The CDR3 DNA reads TGTGCCAGCAGCTTAGTCGGTCCCCCCGAGCAGTACTTC. Its protein is CASSLVGPPEQYF.

The V gene is TRBV5-1, the J gene TRBJ2-1, with 8 bases aligning to TRBD2. The germline gives CDR1 SGHRS, CDR2 YFSETQ. J gave up 3 bases and V 1 base, and 18 bases lay outside the gene matches. This CDR3 is 20 amino acids long. The DNA for the CDR3 is TGCGCCAGCAGCTTGACGGTACTCTATGGCGGGAGGAAAGGCTACAATGAGCAGTTCTTC. Amino acids: CASSLTVLYGGRKGYNEQFF.

This clone was seen only once. This chain links TRBV4-2 with TRBJ2-7, with 8 positions matching TRBD1. V lost 5 bases and J lost 5; bases outside the gene matches: 8. The CDR3 has 14 amino acids. CDR1 and CDR2 from the germline V gene are LGHNA and YNFKEQ. DNA for the CDR3: TGTGCCAGCAGCGAGGACAGGGTAAGGAACGAGCAGTACTTC. Its protein is CASSEDRVRNEQYF.

The chain uses TRBV19 and TRBJ1-2; D is uncertain. CDR1 and CDR2 from the germline V gene are LNHDA and SQIVND (reference sequence). This CDR3 contains 14 residues. Trimming stripped 5 bases from V and 8 bases from J, with 18 bases between. The DNA of the CDR3 is TGTGCCAGTAGTCCCGACAAGGGAGGAGAAGGCTACACCTTC. Its protein product is CASSPDKGGEGYTF.

The table lists this clone with a few counts. V usage is TRBV4-3 and J usage is TRBJ2-2, with 8 bases lining up with TRBD1. Germline trimming cut 4 bases from V and 6 bases from J; bases unmatched to any gene: 13. Per the germline V gene, CDR1 is LGHNA and CDR2 is YSLEER. CDR3 length: 17 residues. The CDR3 reads CASSRYEDREVAGELFF. For the CDR3, the DNA is TGCGCCAGCAGCCGTTACGAGGACAGGGAAGTGGCCGGGGAGCTGTTTTTT.

V is TRBV11-2 and J is TRBJ2-1; the D gene is possibly TRBD2 (5 bases). Germline CDR1 SGHAT, CDR2 FQNNGV. There are 14 residues in the CDR3. Trimming took 6 bases from V and 5 from J, leaving 14 bases between them. CDR3 DNA: TGTGCCAGCAGGACGACTACGTACCACAATGAGCAGTTCTTC. Its translation is CASRTTTYHNEQFF.

The chain recombines TRBV4-2 with TRBJ2-3, with 13 bases that match TRBD2. Germline V gene data show CDR1 as LGHNA and CDR2 as YNFKEQ. The junction had 13 bases not matched to a gene; V was cut back by 4 bases and J by 3 bases. This CDR3 has 19 residues. In DNA, the CDR3 is TGTGCCAGCAGCCGTAAAAACCCCGGGACTAGCGGGAAGACAGATACGCAGTATTTT. It is translated as CASSRKNPGTSGKTDTQYF.

Only one count was recorded for this clone. This chain connects TRBV19 to TRBJ1-5; 10 positions agree with TRBD1. Germline CDR1 is LNHDA and CDR2 is SQIVND (reference sequence). Trimming at V came to 5 bases and at J to 0 bases, leaving 25 bases not matched to a gene. The CDR3 runs to 23 residues. CDR3 bases: TGTGCCAGTAGTGCGACGCAGGAGGGCCCCACGGGACAGGGGTCGGGTAGCAATCAGCCCCAGCATTTT. The encoded protein is CASSATQEGPTGQGSGSNQPQHF.

The chain employs TRBV5-1 and TRBJ2-5; D is uncertain. The CDR3 has 13 amino acids. Germline V gives CDR1 SGHRS, CDR2 YFSETQ. V was trimmed by 4 bases and J by 4 bases, leaving 11 bases between them. The CDR3 DNA reads as TGCGCCAGCAGCCTGAATAACGGAGAGACCCAGTACTTC. Translation gives CASSLNNGETQYF.

This clone was picked up one time. This sequence joins TRBV6-5 and TRBJ2-7; possibly TRBD2 for D (5 bases). The germline gives CDR1 MNHEY, CDR2 SVGAGI. The CDR3 spans 14 residues. Trimming stripped 5 bases from V and 2 bases from J, with 13 bases between. The DNA of the CDR3 is TGTGCCAGCAGTACCCTTAGCGACCCCTACGAGCAGTACTTC. Its translation is CASSTLSDPYEQYF.

V gene TRBV27 combines with J gene TRBJ1-5; 10 positions match TRBD1. The CDR3 is 17 amino acids. The trim removed 4 bases at V and 1 base at J, leaving 7 bases unmatched. Per the germline V gene, CDR1 is MNHEY and CDR2 is SMNVEV (reference sequence). CDR3 sequence reads: CASSSRDRGGSNQPQHF. The CDR3 DNA follows: TGTGCCAGCAGTTCTCGGGACAGGGGCGGGAGCAATCAGCCCCAGCATTTT.

The gene calls are TRBV27 and TRBJ2-5; D gene unclear. V was pared by 8 bases and J by 4 bases, with 5 bases between. The CDR3 is 10 residues long. Germline assignment: CDR1 MNHEY and CDR2 SMNVEV (reference sequence). The CDR3 spells CASVSETQYF. CDR3 in DNA: TGTGCCAGCGTATCAGAGACCCAGTACTTC.

For the CDR3, the DNA is TGTGCCAGCAGTCTCTCGACAGGGGGCCGACTCTCCACAGATACGCAGTATTTT. Amino acids: CASSLSTGGRLSTDTQYF. J is TRBJ2-3 and V is TRBV28; 10 nucleotides align to TRBD1. Germline trimming cut 5 bases from V and 2 bases from J; bases unmatched to any gene: 13. The CDR3 extends over 18 amino acids. Per germline, CDR1 MDHEN and CDR2 SYDVKM.

This rearrangement joins TRBV4-2 to TRBJ2-7; 7 nucleotides match TRBD2. CDR1 is LGHNA, CDR2 YNFKEQ, per germline. J gave up 2 bases and V 0 bases, and 7 bases lay outside the gene matches. The length of the CDR3 is 16 residues. CDR3 protein: CASSQETPSGTYEQYF. The DNA for the CDR3 is TGTGCCAGCAGCCAAGAAACGCCTAGCGGAACCTACGAGCAGTACTTC.

This clone came up once. Germline is not matched at one junction end, which may reflect a read error. The rearrangement joins TRBV7-7 to TRBJ2-5; tentative D call: TRBD2 (5 bases). Germline values: CDR1 SSHAT, CDR2 FNYEAQ (reference sequence). The CDR3 spans 16 residues. CDR3 DNA: TGTGCTAGCAGCCTCAACCTCCGGGGTACATGGGAGACCCAGTACTTC. Protein: CASSLNLRGTWETQYF.

This sequence joins TRBV29-1 and TRBJ2-7; TRBD1 matches 10 bases. The CDR3 spans 15 residues. V lost 7 bases to trimming and J lost 1 base; unmatched junction nucleotides: 10. Germline CDR1 and CDR2: SQVTM and ANQGSEA. The CDR3 is CSAERGQGSSYEQYF. In DNA form, the CDR3 reads TGCAGCGCCGAGAGGGGACAGGGGTCTTCCTACGAGCAGTACTTC.